This TCR beta chain is from a study of T cells in Graves' hyperthyroidism and ophthalmopathy (dated by TCRdb to the late 2010s). Study-level background: Peripheral blood was sampled at the time of initial diagnosis, prior to any treatment. To identify TCR V-J signatures that set the groups apart, the researchers used a discovery cohort of 100 patients, made up of about 44 with Graves' ophthalmopathy and around 58 with stable Graves' hyperthyroidism. An independent validation cohort of around 19 hyperthyroidism patients and 15 or so patients who later progressed to ophthalmopathy tested prospective prediction of ophthalmopathy. The 100 or so discovery patients were randomly split 7:3 into training and test sets. Thyroid tissue and blood T-cell repertoires from roughly six Graves' hyperthyroidism patients were also compared in the study. Once sampling was done, hyperthyroidism patients were given methimazole at a starting dose of 30 mg daily, whereas ophthalmopathy patients were given high-dose intravenous methylprednisolone. TCR Vbeta CDR3 sequencing of some 140 peripheral blood samples (roughly 43 ophthalmopathy, about 74 hyperthyroidism and approximately 17 progressor patients) is reported in the paper.

Stable Graves' hyperthyroidism was defined as no progression to ophthalmopathy during 18 months of follow-up. The hyperthyroidism patients were between 18 and 65 years old and newly diagnosed, with a disease duration of less than 2 months. Patients with uncontrolled infections, other autoimmune diseases, pregnancy or lactation were excluded. Diagnoses relied on clinical symptoms, serum thyroxine and TRAb, thyroid ultrasound and orbital computed tomography. PBMCs were separated from roughly 10 ml of fresh peripheral blood using Ficoll-Paque density gradient centrifugation. Total RNA was extracted using Trizol reagent, and RNA quality was assessed on an Agilent 2100 Bioanalyzer. This clonotype appeared a few times. The antigen it binds to is not known. No clone much larger than this one lies a single base away; base qualities are absent. Study-level results and caveats: No statistical method was used to fix the sample size in advance, and group allocation was not hidden from the investigators. In cross-validation, a model built on a 13 V-J signature told ophthalmopathy apart from stable hyperthyroidism with about 90% sensitivity and roughly 82% specificity, and in testing the same model reached 80%/75%. Most expanded thyroid clonotypes (frequency above 0.001) were also detected in blood, a finding suggesting that blood repertoires may reflect thyroid immune responses. In validation, the model predicted progression to ophthalmopathy a median of around six months before onset, with 70% to 71% sensitivity and roughly 77% specificity.

Trimming removed 1 base from V and 5 bases from J, leaving 14 bases between the germline ends. From its cysteine to its phenylalanine, the CDR3 spans 15 amino acids. The sequence is cut down to CDR3 DNA, 45 bases in frame from base 1. The CDR1 and CDR2 encoded by the germline V gene (reference sequence) are SEHNR and FQNEAQ. The TCR beta CDR3 regions were amplified from RNA transcripts. For the first round of RT-PCR on the TCR CDR3, the HTBI primer set was used together with the Qiagen OneStep RT-PCR kit. Libraries were constructed in a second round of multiplex PCR, after which size selection and purification were performed. Sequencing of the libraries was done on an Illumina HiSeq2000 using paired-end 100 bp reads. The published analysis was carried out like this. SOAPnuke was used to process the raw data, throwing out any read that contained adapters or uncalled bases, had a mean Phred below 15, or lacked an exact constant-primer or identifier match. High-quality paired reads were merged with COPE v1.2.5, and unique nucleotide sequences were defined as clonotypes. MiTCR v1.1 was used to align the clonotypes against IMGT TRBV, TRBD and TRBJ reference segments. Only V-J combinations with frequency above 0.0001, covering approximately 99% of repertoires, were analysed. The TCS score was defined as F50 (clonal expansion) divided by E x V (chaos), with BLOSUM62-based TCRdist calculated between CDR3 peptides within each V-J. Welch's t-statistics and random forest reduced several hundred V-J features to 10 to 15, which were used in a naive Bayes classifier (R e1071). Using fastp at Q25 and MiXCR, TCRdb reprocessed the public reads and kept productive beta chains. Entries are consolidated by CDR3 protein sequence, retaining the most common genes and DNA. The V and J calls follow TCRdb's processing rather than the paper's. Counted in this sample were 300,000 to 400,000 distinct CDR3 sequences; under 25% of them appeared once. About 50% of the sample goes to the ten largest clones.

Sequenced input: blood. The origin of this receptor is a woman between 45 and 65 years old with Graves' hyperthyroidism. The chain employs TRBV7-9 and TRBJ2-5; TRBD2 is possibly the D segment (6 matching bases). CDR3 reads: CASSLGGLSRETQYF. The bases read TGTGCCAGCAGCTTAGGGGGACTTTCGAGGGAGACCCAGTACTTC.